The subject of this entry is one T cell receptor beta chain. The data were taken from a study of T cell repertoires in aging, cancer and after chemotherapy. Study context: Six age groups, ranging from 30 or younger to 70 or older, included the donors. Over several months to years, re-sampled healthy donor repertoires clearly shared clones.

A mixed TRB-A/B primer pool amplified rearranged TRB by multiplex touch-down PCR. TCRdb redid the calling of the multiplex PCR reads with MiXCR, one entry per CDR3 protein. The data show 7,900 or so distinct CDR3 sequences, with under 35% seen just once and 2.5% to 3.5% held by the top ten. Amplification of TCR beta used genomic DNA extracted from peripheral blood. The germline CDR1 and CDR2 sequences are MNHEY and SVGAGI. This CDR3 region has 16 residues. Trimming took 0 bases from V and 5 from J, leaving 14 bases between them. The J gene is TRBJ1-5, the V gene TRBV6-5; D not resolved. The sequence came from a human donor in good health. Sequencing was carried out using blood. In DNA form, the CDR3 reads TGTGCCAGCAGTTACTCAGTTCCGCGAAACGATCAGCCCCAGCATTTT. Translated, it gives CASSYSVPRNDQPQHF.